A selection of T cell receptor beta chains follows, all from one sample in a study of cytomegalovirus exposure and HLA in healthy donors. Assay used: immunoSEQ multiplex PCR; TCRdb lists only in-frame clones, some missing. The sample includes around 200,000 clones, under 85% of them seen just once. Sequenced material: PBMCs. These receptors originate from a man aged 45-60 years in good health and CMV-seronegative. Both conserved end residues are part of each CDR3. Fields, in order: clone size, V gene, J gene, D gene, CDR3 DNA, CDR3 protein. D genes are given only for firm matches. The size of a clone is reported for some rows only, either as once, few or many, or as a class for expanded clones.

>-|TRBV9|TRBJ2-1|-
TGTGCCAGCAGCGTAGTATCGGGGAGCTCCTACAATGAGCAGTTCTTC
CASSVVSGSSYNEQFF
>few|TRBV5-1|TRBJ1-2|TRBD1
TGCGCCAGCAGCGTCGTGGCAGGGACAGGCTATGGCTACACCTTC
CASSVVAGTGYGYTF
>-|TRBV6-4|TRBJ1-1|-
TGTGCCAGCAGTGACTCGAGAGGGAGCGGAAACACTGAAGCTTTCTTT
CASSDSRGSGNTEAFF
>few|TRBV4-3|TRBJ2-2|-
TGCGCCAGCAGCCAAGAACGGGAGAACACCGGGGAGCTGTTTTTT
CASSQERENTGELFF
>-|TRBV11-3|TRBJ2-3|-
TGTGCCAGCAGCCCCCTGGCTAGCACAGATACGCAGTATTTT
CASSPLASTDTQYF
>-|TRBV18|TRBJ2-5|-
TGTGCCAGCTCACCGCCGGGACAAGGGGAGACCCAGTACTTC
CASSPPGQGETQYF
>-|TRBV5-4|TRBJ2-6|TRBD1
TGTGCCAGCAGCTTTGGACAGGGGGCATCTGGGGCCAACGTCCTGACTTTC
CASSFGQGASGANVLTF
>-|TRBV6-1|TRBJ1-1|-
TGTGCCAGCAGTGGACCTCTAGCGGGAACTGAAGCTTTCTTT
CASSGPLAGTEAFF
>-|TRBV7-3|TRBJ2-3|TRBD2
TGTGCCAGCAGCTCAACGAATATAGCGGGAGGGAAGGGAGATACGCAGTATTTT
CASSSTNIAGGKGDTQYF
>-|TRBV18|TRBJ2-7|TRBD1
TGTGCCAGCTCACCCGGGACAGGGGCGTCCTACGAGCAGTACTTC
CASSPGTGASYEQYF
>-|TRBV19|TRBJ2-1|TRBD2
TGTGCCAGTAAGAGGACTAGCGGGACCAATGAGCAGTTCTTC
CASKRTSGTNEQFF
>-|TRBV6-6|TRBJ2-5|-
TGTGCCAGCAGTCAGACAGTAGTTCAAGAGACCCAGTACTTC
CASSQTVVQETQYF
>-|TRBV5-6|TRBJ2-5|-
TGTGCCAGCAGCTTGGTGGGGGCCCAAGAGACCCAGTACTTC
CASSLVGAQETQYF
>-|TRBV7-9|TRBJ1-4|-
TGTGCCAGCAGCTGGGCCCAGCTTAATGAAAAACTGTTTTTT
CASSWAQLNEKLFF
>-|TRBV6-4|TRBJ1-2|TRBD1
TGTGCCAGCAGTGCGCAGCCGGGACAGGTTTATGGCTACACCTTC
CASSAQPGQVYGYTF
>-|TRBV6-5|TRBJ1-1|TRBD1
TGTGCCAGCAGTAACGACAGGGAAGGCGCTGAAGCTTTCTTT
CASSNDREGAEAFF
>-|TRBV18|TRBJ2-3|TRBD2
TGTGCCAGCTCACCGCCAACTAGCGGGGGGATGTCAACGCAGTATTTT
CASSPPTSGGMSTQYF
>-|TRBV6-5|TRBJ1-4|-
TGTGCCAGCAGTAGCTCACTAAATGAAAAACTGTTTTTT
CASSSSLNEKLFF
>-|TRBV5-1|TRBJ1-1|-
TGCGCCAGCAGCTTGGACGGGGGGCGTACTGAAGCTTTCTTT
CASSLDGGRTEAFF
>-|TRBV2|TRBJ1-1|TRBD1
TGTGCCAGCAGTGAAGAAAGGGGGCGCGGCACTGAAGCTTTCTTT
CASSEERGRGTEAFF
>-|TRBV5-1|TRBJ1-2|TRBD1
TGCGCCAGCAGCCTAGGACAGGGGGGGAGTCGTGGCTACACCTTC
CASSLGQGGSRGYTF
>-|TRBV6-6|TRBJ2-7|TRBD2
TGTGCCAGCAGGAATATAGCGGGGGGACGCGAGCAGTACTTC
CASRNIAGGREQYF
>-|TRBV6-5|TRBJ1-5|TRBD1
TGTGCCAGCAGTTACTCACAGGGGCATCAGCCCCAGCATTTT
CASSYSQGHQPQHF
>few|TRBV4-1|TRBJ1-1|-
TGCGCCAGCAGCCAAGATCGGGGGGGACACACTGAAGCTTTCTTT
CASSQDRGGHTEAFF
>-|TRBV9|TRBJ2-2|TRBD2
TGTGCCAGCAGCGTACGGGGGGGGGCCGGGGAGCTGTTTTTT
CASSVRGGAGELFF
>-|TRBV7-8|TRBJ2-7|TRBD1
TGTGCCAGCAGCTTAGGGGGACAGTTCTACGAGCAGTACTTC
CASSLGGQFYEQYF
>-|TRBV7-3|TRBJ2-3|-
TGTGCCAGCAGCTCAACCTCGACAGATACGCAGTATTTT
CASSSTSTDTQYF
>-|TRBV9|TRBJ2-3|-
TGTGCCAGCAGCGTAGAGGGATTCCCTAGCCCAGATACGCAGTATTTT
CASSVEGFPSPDTQYF
>-|TRBV10-2|TRBJ1-3|-
TGCGCCAGCAGTGGTCGAGTAGATGGAAACACCATATATTTT
CASSGRVDGNTIYF
>few|TRBV27|TRBJ2-5|TRBD2
TGTGCCAGCAGTTACAAAGCGGGGAACTACCAAGAGACCCAGTACTTC
CASSYKAGNYQETQYF
>few|TRBV27|TRBJ1-4|TRBD1
TGTGCCAGCAGCCGCAACAGGGGCCCGACAACTAATGAAAAACTGTTTTTT
CASSRNRGPTTNEKLFF
>-|TRBV4-1|TRBJ1-1|-
TGCGCCAGCAGCCAAGGACAGAGCACTGAAGCTTTCTTT
CASSQGQSTEAFF